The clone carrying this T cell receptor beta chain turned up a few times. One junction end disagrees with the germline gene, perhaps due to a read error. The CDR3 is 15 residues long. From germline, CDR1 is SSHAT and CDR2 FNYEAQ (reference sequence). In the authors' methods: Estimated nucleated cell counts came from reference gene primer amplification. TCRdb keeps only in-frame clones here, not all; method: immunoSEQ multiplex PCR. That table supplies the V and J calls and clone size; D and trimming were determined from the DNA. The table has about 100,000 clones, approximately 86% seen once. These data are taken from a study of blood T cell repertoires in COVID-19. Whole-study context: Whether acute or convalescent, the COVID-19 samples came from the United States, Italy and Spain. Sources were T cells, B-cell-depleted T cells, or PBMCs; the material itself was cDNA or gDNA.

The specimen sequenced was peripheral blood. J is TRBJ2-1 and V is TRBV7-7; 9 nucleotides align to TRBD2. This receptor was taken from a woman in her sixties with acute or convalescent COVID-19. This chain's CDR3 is CASSLGSGRGNEQFF. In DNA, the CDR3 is TGTGCTAGCAGCTTAGGTAGCGGGAGAGGTAATGAGCAGTTCTTC.